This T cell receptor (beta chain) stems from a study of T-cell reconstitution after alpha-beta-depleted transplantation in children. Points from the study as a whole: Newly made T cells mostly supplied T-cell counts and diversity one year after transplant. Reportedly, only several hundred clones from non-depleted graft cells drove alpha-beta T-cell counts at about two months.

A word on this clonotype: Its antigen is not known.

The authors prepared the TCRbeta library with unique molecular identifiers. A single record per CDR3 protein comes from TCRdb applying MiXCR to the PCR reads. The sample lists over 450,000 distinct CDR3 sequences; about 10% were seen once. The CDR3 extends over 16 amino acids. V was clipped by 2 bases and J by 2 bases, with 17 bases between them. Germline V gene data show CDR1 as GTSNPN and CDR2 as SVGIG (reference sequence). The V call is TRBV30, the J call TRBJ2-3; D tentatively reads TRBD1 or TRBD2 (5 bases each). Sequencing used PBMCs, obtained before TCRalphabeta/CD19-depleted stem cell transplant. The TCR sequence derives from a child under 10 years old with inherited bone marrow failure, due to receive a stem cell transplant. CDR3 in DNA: TGTGCCTGGAGTCGAGGGACCCTACTAAACACAGATACGCAGTATTTT. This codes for CAWSRGTLLNTDTQYF. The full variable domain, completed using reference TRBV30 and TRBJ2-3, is SQTIHQWPATLVQPVGSPLSLECTVEGTSNPNLYWYRQAAGRGLQLLFYSVGIGQISSEVPQNLSASRPQDRQFILSSKKLLLSDSGFYLCAWSRGTLLNTDTQYFGPGTRLTVL.